This T cell receptor beta chain was sequenced for a study of blood T cells in healthy people across ages. Germline V lookup: CDR1 LGHNA, CDR2 YNFKEQ. Trimming pared 1 base from V and 0 bases from J, leaving 12 bases between. The CDR3 has 17 amino acids. PCR was performed a second time for 7 to 11 cycles using a sample-barcoded 5' primer and a J-beta primer mix. MiXCR, run by TCRdb on the 5' RACE reads, gives a single entry per CDR3 protein. Counted here are hundreds of thousands of distinct CDR3 sequences, around 24% occurring once; the ten biggest clones make up roughly 9.4%. This sample was also put to use in a study of T cells of mothers and their children.

The V and J genes are TRBV4-2 and TRBJ2-2, with a weak D call TRBD1 (5 bases). Sequencing was carried out using blood. The sequence was obtained from a boy under 18 in good health. CDR3 in amino acids: CASSQGPQAANTGELFF. In DNA form, the CDR3 reads TGTGCCAGCAGCCAAGGCCCACAGGCGGCGAACACCGGGGAGCTGTTTTTT.